Listed here is a single T cell receptor beta chain. Its specificity is unknown. Germline CDR1 LGHDT, CDR2 YNNKEL (reference sequence). Trimming left V 0 bases short and J 7 bases short, with 13 bases between. The CDR3 length is 15 residues. The sample belongs to a study of naive and memory T cell subsets. General study points: Activation and differentiation may alter RNA-based TCR counts. A few larger clonotypes appeared in naive repertoires, especially CD8, possibly memory cells re-expressing CD45RA.

Two oligonucleotides, mixed equimolar, formed the beta constant-region primer covering TRBC1 and TRBC2. Nested alpha and beta constant-region primers with the SP2 primer drove four PCR rounds on ligated cDNA. TCRdb reprocessed the UMI-ligation and nested PCR reads with MiXCR, giving one entry per CDR3 protein. This table holds 150,000 or so distinct CDR3 sequences, 20% to 25% found once. This clonotype was obtained from a human donor in good health. The chain combines TRBV3-1 with TRBJ2-1; TRBD1 might be the D (5 bases). The sample was naive CD4+ T cells from blood. CDR3 loop: CASSQDGALTNEQFF. For the CDR3, the DNA is TGTGCCAGCAGCCAAGATGGGGCCCTTACGAATGAGCAGTTCTTC.